These 30 T cell receptor beta chains originate from one sample sequenced in a study of blood T cell repertoires in COVID-19. Clones were sequenced by immunoSEQ multiplex PCR, and TCRdb holds only the in-frame ones, with some missing. The sample gives just under 60,000 clones, around 86% of which show up once; 7.4% is in the top ten. Sequenced sample: peripheral blood. These receptor sequences come from a human donor with active COVID-19. The donor label of this sample is uncertain.

The chain is built from TRBV6-5 and TRBJ1-2, with TRBD1 as a possible D gene (5 bases). CDR1 and CDR2 (germline): MNHEY, SVGAGI. V lost 7 bases, J lost 5 bases, and 14 bases lay in between. The CDR3 length is 13 residues. The CDR3 nucleotides read TGTGCCAGCAACGGGGGTTGGATTTATGGCTACACCTTC. Protein: CASNGGWIYGYTF.

The V and J genes are TRBV7-2 and TRBJ2-7, with TRBD2 matching 10 bases. This CDR3 region has 15 residues. With V trimmed by 4 bases and J by 7 bases, 10 bases remained unmatched. Germline V gene sequence: CDR1 SGHTA, CDR2 FQGNSA. CDR3 sequence (DNA): TGTGCCAGCAGCTACAACGGACTAGCGGCCGAGGAGCAGTACTTC. Protein product: CASSYNGLAAEEQYF.

The V gene is TRBV7-2, the J gene TRBJ2-1; D unclear. V was cut by 3 bases and J by 6 bases, with 15 bases left in between. The CDR3 is made up of 15 amino acids. Germline values: CDR1 SGHTA, CDR2 FQGNSA. The CDR3 is CASSFGASPSNEQFF. The CDR3 region has the DNA TGTGCCAGCAGCTTCGGTGCTTCCCCCTCCAATGAGCAGTTCTTC. Combining the CDR3 with reference TRBV7-2 and TRBJ2-1 gives the whole variable domain GAGVSQSPSNKVTEKGKDVELRCDPISGHTALYWYRQSLGQGLEFLIYFQGNSAPDKSGLPSDRFSAERTGGSVSTLTIQRTQQEDSAVYLCASSFGASPSNEQFFGPGTRLTVL.

This chain connects TRBV6-2 or TRBV6-3 to TRBJ1-1; D is unresolved. The CDR3 runs to 14 residues. The V and J ends lost 4 bases and 2 bases respectively, with 11 bases between them. CDR1 and CDR2 from the germline V gene are MNHEY and SVGEGT. The CDR3 DNA sequence: TGTGCCAGCAGTTTGACAAAACTTAACACTGAAGCTTTCTTT. This codes for CASSLTKLNTEAFF.

J is TRBJ1-1 and V is TRBV5-4, with D possibly matching TRBD1 (5 bases). Trimming pared 0 bases from V and 1 base from J, leaving 7 bases between. CDR3 size: 14 residues. From germline, CDR1 is SGHNT and CDR2 YYREEE (reference sequence). The CDR3 DNA sequence: TGTGCCAGCAGCTTGGGCAGGGAGAACACTGAAGCTTTCTTT. It specifies CASSLGRENTEAFF.

The CDR3 DNA follows: TGCGCCAGCAGAGACGGACAGCTGAACACTGAAGCTTTCTTT. It yields the protein CASRDGQLNTEAFF. The chain joins TRBV10-2 to TRBJ1-1; a weak D match, TRBD1 (6 bases). Germline CDR1 and CDR2: WSHSY and SAAADI. CDR3 length: 14 residues. With 6 bases removed from V and 0 bases from J, the gap between germline ends came to 11 bases.

The chain joins TRBV5-4 to TRBJ2-7, with D perhaps TRBD1 (6 bases). The V gene lost 10 bases and the J gene lost 2 bases, with 16 bases spanning the gap. This CDR3 comprises 13 residues. Germline CDR1 SGHNT, CDR2 YYREEE (reference sequence). CDR3: CALSDRDTYEQYF. DNA for the CDR3: TGTGCCCTTTCGGACAGAGATACCTACGAGCAGTACTTC.

V gene TRBV4-3 combines with J gene TRBJ2-3; 8 bases map to TRBD2. Germline values: CDR1 LGHNA, CDR2 YSLEER. The CDR3 covers 14 residues. With V trimmed by 4 bases and J by 4 bases, 4 bases remained unmatched. The DNA of the CDR3 is TGCGCCAGCAGCCCCCGGGGGGGGCCAGATACGCAGTATTTT. Its translation: CASSPRGGPDTQYF.

This clone appeared a few times. The genes are TRBV5-1 and TRBJ1-1, with D hard to call. The germline gives CDR1 SGHRS, CDR2 YFSETQ. CDR3 length: 16 residues. V lost 2 bases to trimming and J lost 5 bases, with 19 bases between them. CDR3 in amino acids: CASSLISRGMATEAFF. The CDR3 DNA reads as TGCGCCAGCAGCTTAATCTCTCGGGGAATGGCGACTGAAGCTTTCTTT.

The chain combines TRBV5-1 with TRBJ2-7, with 9 positions matching TRBD1. This CDR3 comprises 13 residues. V lost 8 bases, J lost 4 bases, and 7 bases stayed unmatched. Germline V gene data show CDR1 as SGHRS and CDR2 as YFSETQ. The CDR3 region has the DNA TGCGCCAGTTCCGGGACAGGGATGTACGAGCAGTACTTC. It encodes CASSGTGMYEQYF. Supplemented by reference TRBV5-1 and TRBJ2-7, the full variable domain reads KAGVTQTPRYLIKTRGQQVTLSCSPISGHRSVSWYQQTPGQGLQFLFEYFSETQRNKGNFPGRFSGRQFSNSRSEMNVSTLELGDSALYLCASSGTGMYEQYFGPGTRLTVT.

V usage is TRBV9 and J usage is TRBJ2-3, with D possibly matching TRBD2 (5 bases). V dropped 4 bases and J dropped 0 bases, with 15 bases sitting between them. Germline CDR1 SGDLS, CDR2 YYNGEE. CDR3 length equals 16 residues. In nucleotides, the CDR3 is TGTGCCAGCAGCCCCATCGGGGTAGTTAGCACAGATACGCAGTATTTT. Translated: CASSPIGVVSTDTQYF.

The rearrangement links TRBV3-1 (or the pseudogene TRBV3-2) to TRBJ2-1; 7 positions match TRBD2. J lost 8 bases, V lost 3 bases, and 10 bases had no gene match. The length of the CDR3 is 15 residues. Germline-derived CDR1 and CDR2 are LGHDT and YNNKEL (reference sequence). In nucleotides, the CDR3 is TGTGCCAGCAGCCACGGGGACTACCGAACGGATGAGCAGTTCTTC. Encoded protein: CASSHGDYRTDEQFF.

V is TRBV10-1 and J is TRBJ2-1; possible D gene TRBD2, 5 bases. There are 16 residues in the CDR3. V lost 9 bases and J 0 bases, leaving 18 bases between the germline ends. Germline loops: CDR1 WNHNN, CDR2 SYGVQD (reference sequence). The CDR3 here is CARRGKGSSSYNEQFF. CDR3 sequence (DNA): TGCGCCAGACGGGGAAAAGGGTCGAGCTCCTACAATGAGCAGTTCTTC.

This chain connects TRBV3-1 (or the pseudogene TRBV3-2) to TRBJ2-3, with D hard to call. The CDR3 has 16 residues. Trimming took 1 base from V and 4 from J, leaving 15 bases between them. Germline CDR1 reads LGHDT; CDR2 reads YNNKEL (reference sequence). The chain's CDR3 is CASSQGAMGVADTQYF. The CDR3 region has the DNA TGTGCCAGCAGCCAAGGGGCGATGGGTGTTGCAGATACGCAGTATTTT.

This clone has a handful of counts. Other nucleotide sequences in the sample specify the same CDR3. The chain has TRBV19 and TRBJ2-2; D gene unclear. V was trimmed by 6 bases and J by 1 base, leaving 3 bases between them. Germline lookup yields CDR1 LNHDA and CDR2 SQIVND (reference sequence). CDR3 length: 12 amino acids. The chain's CDR3 is CASSKNTGELFF. The CDR3 bases are TGTGCCAGTAGCAAGAACACCGGGGAGCTGTTTTTT. The variable domain in full, with the rest retrieved from reference TRBV19 and TRBJ2-2, is DGGITQSPKYLFRKEGQNVTLSCEQNLNHDAMYWYRQDPGQGLRLIYYSQIVNDFQKGDIAEGYSVSREKKESFPLTVTSAQKNPTAFYLCASSKNTGELFFGEGSRLTVL.

The CDR3 is CASGSHNEQFF. CDR3 sequence (DNA): TGTGCCAGCGGTAGCCACAATGAGCAGTTCTTC. V is TRBV27 and J is TRBJ2-1, with D unclear. Trimming cost V 8 bases and J 5 bases, with 7 bases left between them. Per the germline V gene, CDR1 is MNHEY and CDR2 is SMNVEV (reference sequence). The CDR3 is made up of 11 amino acids.

This clone was recorded a few times. The CDR3 DNA sequence: TGCGCCAGCAGCTTGGCCCCGGGAGATTCCTACGAGCAGTACTTC. Translation gives CASSLAPGDSYEQYF. The gene calls are TRBV5-1 and TRBJ2-7; D perhaps matches TRBD2 (6 bases). The germline CDR1 and CDR2 sequences are SGHRS and YFSETQ. This CDR3 has 15 amino acids. V was clipped by 0 bases and J by 1 base, with 11 bases between them.

This clone was recorded once. The chain recombines TRBV7-9 with TRBJ2-1, with 7 bases identical to TRBD2. The CDR3 is 15 residues long. Germline values: CDR1 SEHNR, CDR2 FQNEAQ (reference sequence). The V segment lost 3 bases and the J segment 5 bases; nucleotides outside the gene matches: 7. CDR3 protein: CASSFGSGLDNEQFF. The CDR3 DNA sequence: TGTGCCAGCAGCTTTGGTTCTGGACTAGACAATGAGCAGTTCTTC.

This clone was found a few times. The chain recombines TRBV5-4 with TRBJ1-6; no definite D call. Deletions cut 2 bases from V and 5 bases from J, with 2 bases between. The length of the CDR3 is 12 residues. Germline loops: CDR1 SGHNT, CDR2 YYREEE (reference sequence). In DNA form, the CDR3 reads TGTGCCAGCAGCTTCGATAATTCACCCCTCCACTTT. It is translated as CASSFDNSPLHF.

CDR3 loop: CASSFRRDLDGAFF. Written as DNA, the CDR3 is TGCGCCAGCAGCTTTCGGAGAGATCTTGATGGAGCTTTCTTT. The chain joins TRBV5-1 to TRBJ1-1; D uncertain. Germline V lookup: CDR1 SGHRS, CDR2 YFSETQ. V shed 2 bases and J shed 10 bases, with 18 bases lying between them. The CDR3 totals 14 residues. Combining the CDR3 with reference TRBV5-1 and TRBJ1-1 gives the whole variable domain KAGVTQTPRYLIKTRGQQVTLSCSPISGHRSVSWYQQTPGQGLQFLFEYFSETQRNKGNFPGRFSGRQFSNSRSEMNVSTLELGDSALYLCASSFRRDLDGAFFGQGTRLTVV.

J is TRBJ2-1 and V is TRBV11-3; 8 bases line up with TRBD2. Germline values: CDR1 SGHNT, CDR2 YENEEA. CDR3 length: 12 amino acids. Germline trimming cut 5 bases from V and 10 bases from J; bases unmatched to any gene: 4. CDR3: CASSRGGGEQFF. The CDR3 bases are TGTGCCAGCAGCCGCGGCGGGGGGGAGCAGTTCTTC.

The chain links TRBV5-4 to TRBJ2-1; D unresolved. Looked up from germline, CDR1 is SGHNT and CDR2 is YYREEE (reference sequence). Trimming removed 6 bases from V and 4 bases from J, with 14 bases in between. The CDR3 has 14 amino acids. As DNA, the CDR3 is TGTGCCAGCAAGCCTTCTCCCCCTTACAATGAGCAGTTCTTC. Amino acids: CASKPSPPYNEQFF.

The chain recombines TRBV9 with TRBJ2-7; tentatively, D is TRBD2 (6 bases). Trimming took off 0 bases at V and 6 bases at J, with 13 bases between the two ends. CDR3 length: 14 residues. Germline assignment: CDR1 SGDLS and CDR2 YYNGEE. CDR3 nucleotides: TGTGCCAGCAGCGTAGCGCCCGGGGGAGGCGAGCAGTACTTC. It encodes CASSVAPGGGEQYF.

This clone has just a few counts. V is TRBV27 and J is TRBJ2-7, with no clear D. CDR1 is MNHEY, CDR2 SMNVEV, per germline (reference sequence). The CDR3 length is 13 residues. V lost 6 bases and J lost 1, with 10 bases in between. The CDR3 region has the DNA TGTGCCAGCAGCACGACGCGGTCCTACGAGCAGTACTTC. Encoded protein: CASSTTRSYEQYF.

The V and J genes are TRBV27 and TRBJ2-5; 12 bases line up with TRBD2. V dropped 6 bases and J dropped 5; count of bases not matched to a gene: 4. This CDR3 region has 14 residues. Germline lookup yields CDR1 MNHEY and CDR2 SMNVEV (reference sequence). The CDR3 bases are TGTGCCAGCAGAAGACTAGCGGGAGTCGAGACCCAGTACTTC. It translates to CASRRLAGVETQYF.

This clone was seen a few times. The chain is built from TRBV4-1 and TRBJ2-7; D might be TRBD2 (6 bases). CDR1 and CDR2 (germline): MGHRA, YSYEKL. CDR3 length equals 16 residues. The V and J ends lost 4 bases and 3 bases respectively, with 19 bases between them. The CDR3 DNA reads TGCGCCAGCAGCCGGGGGGTGGGCAGGCAGGACTACGAGCAGTACTTC. Translation: CASSRGVGRQDYEQYF.

Only a few counts were recorded for this clone. The chain recombines TRBV3-1 (or the pseudogene TRBV3-2) with TRBJ1-1; 8 positions agree with TRBD1. The CDR3 extends over 13 amino acids. From germline, CDR1 is LGHDT and CDR2 YNNKEL (reference sequence). Unmatched junction bases numbered 5, after V lost 2 bases and J lost 9 bases. CDR3 coding DNA: TGTGCCAGCAGCCAAATTAGGACAGGGAAAGCTTTCTTT. Residues: CASSQIRTGKAFF.

This chain uses TRBV7-9 with TRBJ2-3; 7 bases agree with TRBD1. CDR3 length equals 14 residues. J lost 4 bases, V lost 0 bases, and 1 base had no gene match. Germline lookup yields CDR1 SEHNR and CDR2 FQNEAQ (reference sequence). The DNA of the CDR3 is TGTGCCAGCAGCTTAGCAGGGGGCTCAGATACGCAGTATTTT. Amino acids: CASSLAGGSDTQYF.

The chain couples TRBV7-2 to TRBJ2-7, with 8 bases matching TRBD2. Germline V gives CDR1 SGHTA, CDR2 FQGNSA. CDR3 length: 16 residues. V dropped 1 base and J dropped 2; count of bases not matched to a gene: 7. The CDR3 bases are TGTGCCAGCAGCTTAGGCGGGGGGCGTCTTCCCTACGAGCAGTACTTC. Protein: CASSLGGGRLPYEQYF.

This chain links TRBV2 with TRBJ1-4; tentatively, D is TRBD1 (6 bases). V was trimmed by 7 bases and J by 7 bases, leaving 16 bases between them. CDR1 SNHLY and CDR2 FYNNEI come from the germline V gene. The CDR3 loop spans 14 amino acids. The CDR3 DNA is TGTGCCAGCAAGACAGGTTTAGGCGGTGAAAAACTGTTTTTT. Its protein is CASKTGLGGEKLFF.